Included here is one TCR beta chain sequence, with context. Its specificity is unknown. The sample comes from a study of blood T cells in healthy people across ages. Findings and limits, study-wide: Diversity estimates drawn from one million T cells were deemed underestimates.

The use of a sample-barcoded 5' primer and a J-beta primer mix characterized a second PCR of roughly 7 to 11 cycles. Each cDNA molecule was tagged by a template-switch adaptor with 12 random nucleotides. TCRdb itself ran the 5' RACE reads through MiXCR, one entry per CDR3 protein. The sample gives about 1.4 million distinct CDR3 sequences, approximately 59% of which show up once; under 8.5% is in the top ten. The clonotype comes from a man in his late teens or twenties in good health. Sequencing was done on a sample of blood.

The CDR3, as DNA: TGTGCCAGCAGTTACTCCGCTGACCGTTCCTACAATGAGCAGTTCTTC. This codes for CASSYSADRSYNEQFF. The rearrangement uses TRBV6-2 or TRBV6-3 and TRBJ2-1; D is undetermined. Germline V lookup: CDR1 MNHEY, CDR2 SVGEGT. V shed 0 bases and J shed 1 base, with 10 bases lying between them. There are 16 residues in the CDR3.